The 16 T cell receptor beta chains listed next were all sequenced from one sample in a study of cytomegalovirus exposure and HLA in healthy donors. The PCR used 60 Vbeta and 13 Jbeta primers. Method: immunoSEQ multiplex PCR; TCRdb's copy keeps in-frame clones and lacks some. The table lists roughly 100,000 clones, around 76% of them singletons. The sample consisted of PBMCs. These receptors came from a middle-aged man in good health and CMV-seropositive.

The rearrangement links TRBV7-2 to TRBJ2-1, with D perhaps TRBD2 (5 bases). The CDR3 is 14 amino acids. V shed 7 bases and J shed 9 bases, with 19 bases lying between them. The germline V gene encodes CDR1 SGHTA and CDR2 FQGNSA. This CDR3 is CASTSSRLGSEQFF. CDR3 coding DNA: TGTGCCAGCACCTCATCCCGACTGGGGAGTGAGCAGTTCTTC. Full variable domain (outside the CDR3, taken from reference TRBV7-2 and TRBJ2-1): GAGVSQSPSNKVTEKGKDVELRCDPISGHTALYWYRQSLGQGLEFLIYFQGNSAPDKSGLPSDRFSAERTGGSVSTLTIQRTQQEDSAVYLCASTSSRLGSEQFFGPGTRLTVL.

J is TRBJ1-6 and V is TRBV7-8; 8 nucleotides align to TRBD1. Germline CDR1 and CDR2: SGHVS and FQNEAQ. This CDR3 spans 17 amino acids. The V and J ends lost 1 base and 1 base, in that order; junction bases with no gene match: 3. The CDR3 sequence: CASSLGQGSSYNSPLHF. The CDR3 DNA sequence: TGTGCCAGCAGCTTAGGACAGGGGTCATCCTATAATTCACCCCTCCACTTT.

The chain combines TRBV7-2 with TRBJ2-7, with 7 bases aligning to TRBD1. Germline V CDR1 and CDR2: SGHTA, FQGNSA. The junction had 6 bases not matched to a gene; V was cut back by 2 bases and J by 2 bases. This CDR3 contains 15 residues. This CDR3 reads CASSLSPGTAYEQYF. Written as DNA, the CDR3 is TGTGCCAGCAGCTTAAGCCCCGGGACAGCCTACGAGCAGTACTTC.

The rearrangement joins TRBV7-2 to TRBJ2-7, with a possible D match to TRBD2 (6 bases). The length of the CDR3 is 15 residues. V shed 0 bases and J shed 5 bases, with 14 bases lying between them. From germline, CDR1 is SGHTA and CDR2 FQGNSA. The CDR3 sequence: CASSLAQTRLNEQYF. The DNA of the CDR3 is TGTGCCAGCAGCTTAGCGCAGACTAGGTTGAACGAGCAGTACTTC.

In regard to this clone: Other DNA sequences within the sample encode an identical CDR3. The chain is built from TRBV18 and TRBJ1-2, with TRBD1 as a possible D gene (5 bases). There are 14 residues in the CDR3. Trimming cost V 1 base and J 3 bases, with 9 bases left between them. Germline loops: CDR1 KGHSH, CDR2 LQKENI. DNA for the CDR3: TGTGCCAGCTCACCACGGGGGGATCACTATGGCTACACCTTC. Its translation: CASSPRGDHYGYTF.

This clone was found a few times. This chain uses TRBV9 with TRBJ2-7; 10 bases align to TRBD2. Trimming removed 0 bases from V and 3 bases from J; junction bases left unmatched: 3. Germline values: CDR1 SGDLS, CDR2 YYNGEE. CDR3 length: 15 amino acids. Written as DNA, the CDR3 is TGTGCCAGCAGCGTAGAGCCTAGCGGGAGCTACGAGCAGTACTTC. Protein: CASSVEPSGSYEQYF.

V gene TRBV5-4 combines with J gene TRBJ2-2; 10 positions match TRBD2. The germline V gene has CDR1 SGHNT and CDR2 YYREEE (reference sequence). V gave up 2 bases and J gave up 2 bases; unmatched junction bases: 3. CDR3 length: 16 amino acids. The CDR3 nucleotides read TGTGCCAGCAGCTTCAGGACTAGCGGTAACACCGGGGAGCTGTTTTTT. This sequence encodes CASSFRTSGNTGELFF.

This clone has only a few counts. The rearrangement uses TRBV5-4 and TRBJ2-7; D is uncertain. Germline values: CDR1 SGHNT, CDR2 YYREEE (reference sequence). V lost 4 bases, J lost 2 bases, and 16 bases lay in between. The CDR3 length is 15 residues. CDR3 in amino acids: CASSPTLSPTYEQYF. The CDR3 DNA sequence: TGTGCCAGCAGCCCCACCCTTTCACCTACCTACGAGCAGTACTTC. The full variable domain, its missing parts supplied by reference TRBV5-4 and TRBJ2-7, is ETGVTQSPTHLIKTRGQQVTLRCSSQSGHNTVSWYQQALGQGPQFIFQYYREEENGRGNFPPRFSGLQFPNYSSELNVNALELDDSALYLCASSPTLSPTYEQYFGPGTRLTVT.

V is TRBV7-9 and J is TRBJ2-7, with 7 bases fitting TRBD2. CDR3 length equals 14 residues. CDR1 and CDR2 (germline): SEHNR, FQNEAQ (reference sequence). The J segment lost 4 bases and the V segment lost 5 bases, leaving 8 bases of the junction unmatched. The CDR3 DNA sequence: TGTGCCAGCAGCCCAGCTAGCGGAAATTACGAGCAGTACTTC. Protein: CASSPASGNYEQYF.

The chain couples TRBV2 to TRBJ2-1, with D possibly TRBD1 on 6 matching bases. There are 13 residues in the CDR3. V gave up 9 bases and J gave up 10 bases, with 19 bases separating them. The germline CDR1 and CDR2 sequences are SNHLY and FYNNEI. CDR3 in amino acids: CARGGWDSGEQFF. The CDR3 coding sequence is TGTGCCAGAGGGGGATGGGATTCAGGGGAGCAGTTCTTC.

This chain uses TRBV10-3 with TRBJ2-1; 12 bases match TRBD2. V was pared by 4 bases and J by 0 bases, with 4 bases of the junction left unmatched. CDR3 size: 17 residues. Germline V gene data show CDR1 as ENHRY and CDR2 as SYGVKD. CDR3 residues: CAISGLAGGPSYNEQFF. The CDR3, as DNA: TGTGCCATCAGTGGCCTAGCGGGAGGGCCCTCCTACAATGAGCAGTTCTTC.

Only one count was recorded for this clone. V gene TRBV5-1 combines with J gene TRBJ2-1, with D uncertain. This CDR3 region has 15 residues. Trimming took 0 bases from V and 4 from J, leaving 11 bases between them. Germline lookup yields CDR1 SGHRS and CDR2 YFSETQ. The CDR3 sequence is CASSLEQLVYNEQFF. DNA of the CDR3: TGCGCCAGCAGCTTGGAACAGTTGGTTTACAATGAGCAGTTCTTC.

This clone was detected once. This sequence joins TRBV19 and TRBJ1-5; 7 bases map to TRBD1. The germline CDR1 and CDR2 sequences are LNHDA and SQIVND (reference sequence). This CDR3 contains 14 residues. V dropped 5 bases and J dropped 4; count of bases not matched to a gene: 5. The DNA for the CDR3 is TGTGCCAGTAGTCCTGGACAGGTTAATCAGCCCCAGCATTTT. Protein product: CASSPGQVNQPQHF.

This clone has just one count. The V gene is TRBV2, the J gene TRBJ1-3, with D unresolved. The V and J ends lost 5 bases and 2 bases respectively, with 16 bases between them. This CDR3 has 16 amino acids. Looked up from germline, CDR1 is SNHLY and CDR2 is FYNNEI. For the CDR3, the DNA is TGTGCCAGCAGTCGTTACGAGGAAGCTCCTGGAAACACCATATATTTT. Protein product: CASSRYEEAPGNTIYF.

This chain joins TRBV30 and TRBJ1-5; possibly TRBD1 for D (5 bases). Germline V gene sequence: CDR1 GTSNPN, CDR2 SVGIG (reference sequence). V lost 3 bases and J 0 bases, leaving 12 bases between the germline ends. The CDR3 extends over 15 amino acids. The CDR3 loop reads CAWSGGGNSNQPQHF. The CDR3 nucleotides read TGTGCCTGGAGCGGGGGGGGGAATAGCAATCAGCCCCAGCATTTT. Supplemented by reference TRBV30 and TRBJ1-5, the full variable domain reads SQTIHQWPATLVQPVGSPLSLECTVEGTSNPNLYWYRQAAGRGLQLLFYSVGIGQISSEVPQNLSASRPQDRQFILSSKKLLLSDSGFYLCAWSGGGNSNQPQHFGDGTRLSIL.

The V and J genes are TRBV30 and TRBJ1-1; D unresolved. V gave up 0 bases and J gave up 6 bases, with 5 bases separating them. This CDR3 has 11 residues. Germline V gene sequence: CDR1 GTSNPN, CDR2 SVGIG (reference sequence). CDR3 in amino acids: CAWSVVAEAFF. CDR3 nucleotide sequence: TGTGCCTGGAGTGTGGTAGCTGAAGCTTTCTTT. Looking up the rest from reference TRBV30 and TRBJ1-1 gives the full variable domain: SQTIHQWPATLVQPVGSPLSLECTVEGTSNPNLYWYRQAAGRGLQLLFYSVGIGQISSEVPQNLSASRPQDRQFILSSKKLLLSDSGFYLCAWSVVAEAFFGQGTRLTVV.